The following is a T cell receptor (beta chain) sequence with its context. These data originate in a study of T cell changes during pregnancy in multiple sclerosis. With 5 bases clipped from V and 9 bases from J, the junction kept 15 bases outside the gene matches. Germline assignment: CDR1 GTSNPN and CDR2 SVGIG (reference sequence). This CDR3 comprises 15 residues. Only in-frame clones appear in the TCRdb table, and some are missing; sequencing was by immunoSEQ multiplex PCR. The repertoire holds fewer than 100,000 clones, about 93% seen once, with 2% to 3% in the top ten. The chain joins TRBV30 to TRBJ1-5; 8 nucleotides agree with TRBD1. The receptor was derived from a female donor in good health, enrolled as a control in a pregnancy study. The sample consisted of peripheral blood, taken after pregnancy. For the CDR3, the DNA is TGTGCCTGGGCGCGGGACAGGCCGGAAGTGGGGCCCCAGCATTTT. This codes for CAWARDRPEVGPQHF.